Listed below are T cell receptor beta chains from one sample, sequenced in a study of cytomegalovirus exposure and HLA in healthy donors. Repertoires were generated with immunoSEQ multiplex PCR, while TCRdb's copy carries only in-frame clones and drops some. This sample has 180,000 or so clones, with over 75% found just once. The specimen sequenced was PBMCs. The receptors were gathered from a middle-aged man in good health and CMV-seropositive. Both conserved end residues are part of each CDR3. D genes are given only for firm matches. Clone sizes are given selectively: once, few, many, or a class where the clone is expanded.

j_gene: TRBJ1-6
v_gene: TRBV11-2
abundance: NA
d_gene: NA
CDR3aa: CASSLAGVNSPLHF
CDR3nt: TGTGCCAGCAGCTTAGCAGGGGTGAATTCACCCCTCCACTTT

j_gene: TRBJ1-6
v_gene: TRBV2
abundance: NA
d_gene: NA
CDR3aa: CASTPQGNSNSPLHF
CDR3nt: TGTGCCAGCACCCCCCAGGGTAATAGTAATTCACCCCTCCACTTT

j_gene: TRBJ2-1
v_gene: TRBV11-3
abundance: NA
d_gene: NA
CDR3aa: CASGLDNFNEQFF
CDR3nt: TGTGCCAGCGGCTTAGACAACTTCAATGAGCAGTTCTTC

j_gene: TRBJ2-7
v_gene: TRBV16
abundance: once
d_gene: NA
CDR3aa: CASSHPPHAGAYEQYF
CDR3nt: TGTGCCAGCAGCCACCCCCCTCACGCGGGGGCTTACGAGCAGTACTTC

j_gene: TRBJ1-1
v_gene: TRBV18
abundance: NA
d_gene: TRBD1
CDR3aa: CASSAGGFNTEAFF
CDR3nt: TGTGCCAGCTCCGCAGGGGGCTTCAACACTGAAGCTTTCTTT

j_gene: TRBJ2-7
v_gene: TRBV7-3
abundance: NA
d_gene: NA
CDR3aa: CASSLDDGRGVGYEQYF
CDR3nt: TGTGCCAGCAGCTTAGATGATGGCAGGGGCGTAGGGTACGAGCAGTACTTC

j_gene: TRBJ2-5
v_gene: TRBV4-1
abundance: NA
d_gene: TRBD1
CDR3aa: CASSQVGQLETQYF
CDR3nt: TGCGCCAGCAGCCAAGTGGGACAGTTAGAGACCCAGTACTTC

j_gene: TRBJ1-3
v_gene: TRBV23-1
abundance: NA
d_gene: NA
CDR3aa: CASSQSWGVGNTIYF
CDR3nt: TGCGCCAGCAGTCAATCGTGGGGAGTAGGAAACACCATATATTTT

j_gene: TRBJ2-5
v_gene: TRBV4-2
abundance: NA
d_gene: NA
CDR3aa: CASSQDGQQETQYF
CDR3nt: TGTGCCAGCAGCCAAGATGGGCAACAAGAGACCCAGTACTTC

j_gene: TRBJ1-3
v_gene: TRBV9
abundance: NA
d_gene: TRBD1
CDR3aa: CASSVQGQSSGNTIYF
CDR3nt: TGTGCCAGCAGCGTACAGGGACAGAGCTCTGGAAACACCATATATTTT

j_gene: TRBJ2-1
v_gene: TRBV30
abundance: NA
d_gene: TRBD2
CDR3aa: CASRWQRGKNEQFF
CDR3nt: TGTGCCTCTAGGTGGCAGCGGGGAAAGAATGAGCAGTTCTTC

j_gene: TRBJ2-7
v_gene: TRBV29-1
abundance: NA
d_gene: TRBD1
CDR3aa: CSVQTGESPEQYF
CDR3nt: TGCAGCGTCCAAACAGGGGAATCTCCCGAGCAGTACTTC

j_gene: TRBJ1-1
v_gene: TRBV5-4
abundance: NA
d_gene: NA
CDR3aa: CASSSGVTEAFF
CDR3nt: TGTGCCAGCAGCTCAGGGGTAACTGAAGCTTTCTTT

j_gene: TRBJ1-4
v_gene: TRBV13
abundance: NA
d_gene: NA
CDR3aa: CASSLSQEDEKLFF
CDR3nt: TGTGCCAGCAGCTTAAGCCAGGAGGATGAAAAACTGTTTTTT

j_gene: TRBJ1-2
v_gene: TRBV5-6
abundance: NA
d_gene: NA
CDR3aa: CASSLQGYGYTF
CDR3nt: TGTGCCAGCAGCTTACAGGGCTATGGCTACACCTTC

j_gene: TRBJ2-7
v_gene: TRBV11-2
abundance: NA
d_gene: NA
CDR3aa: CASSLAQDYEQYF
CDR3nt: TGTGCCAGCAGCTTAGCACAGGACTACGAGCAGTACTTC

j_gene: TRBJ2-7
v_gene: TRBV27
abundance: once
d_gene: NA
CDR3aa: CASSLSWGIGSYEQYF
CDR3nt: TGTGCCAGCAGTTTATCGTGGGGCATAGGATCCTACGAGCAGTACTTC

j_gene: TRBJ1-1
v_gene: TRBV6-5
abundance: few
d_gene: NA
CDR3aa: CASRGRTENTEAFF
CDR3nt: TGTGCCAGCAGGGGAAGGACAGAAAACACTGAAGCTTTCTTT

j_gene: TRBJ2-2
v_gene: TRBV4-3
abundance: few
d_gene: TRBD2
CDR3aa: CASSQDLAGDGSNTGELFF
CDR3nt: TGCGCCAGCAGCCAAGATCTTGCGGGGGACGGCTCGAACACCGGGGAGCTGTTTTTT

j_gene: TRBJ1-1
v_gene: TRBV6-6
abundance: NA
d_gene: TRBD1
CDR3aa: CASRKGTGEEAFF
CDR3nt: TGTGCCAGCAGGAAGGGAACAGGGGAGGAAGCTTTCTTT

j_gene: TRBJ1-2
v_gene: TRBV5-4
abundance: few
d_gene: NA
CDR3aa: CASSLKETRTGYGYTF
CDR3nt: TGTGCCAGCAGCTTGAAGGAGACCCGGACGGGATATGGCTACACCTTC

j_gene: TRBJ1-5
v_gene: TRBV6-1
abundance: NA
d_gene: NA
CDR3aa: CASSDGQPQHF
CDR3nt: TGTGCCAGCAGTGACGGTCAGCCCCAGCATTTT

j_gene: TRBJ2-1
v_gene: TRBV2
abundance: once
d_gene: NA
CDR3aa: CASSDPRQGPHNEQFF
CDR3nt: TGTGCCAGCAGTGATCCGCGGCAGGGGCCCCACAATGAGCAGTTCTTC

j_gene: TRBJ2-1
v_gene: TRBV7-2
abundance: NA
d_gene: TRBD1
CDR3aa: CASSLGGATGGKGQFF
CDR3nt: TGTGCCAGCAGCTTAGGGGGTGCAACAGGGGGCAAAGGGCAGTTCTTC

j_gene: TRBJ1-2
v_gene: TRBV14
abundance: few
d_gene: TRBD1
CDR3aa: CASSLSGQHLYGYTF
CDR3nt: TGTGCCAGCAGCCTTTCGGGACAGCACCTCTATGGCTACACCTTC

j_gene: TRBJ1-2
v_gene: TRBV7-9
abundance: NA
d_gene: NA
CDR3aa: CASSLGTGDYGYTF
CDR3nt: TGTGCCAGCAGCCTGGGAACAGGAGACTATGGCTACACCTTC

j_gene: TRBJ2-7
v_gene: TRBV27
abundance: NA
d_gene: NA
CDR3aa: CASSSSGKQYF
CDR3nt: TGTGCCAGCAGTTCTTCAGGCAAGCAGTACTTC

j_gene: TRBJ2-5
v_gene: TRBV2
abundance: NA
d_gene: NA
CDR3aa: CARTRGAKGETQYF
CDR3nt: TGTGCCCGTACACGGGGGGCAAAGGGAGAGACCCAGTACTTC

j_gene: TRBJ2-2
v_gene: TRBV5-1
abundance: NA
d_gene: TRBD1
CDR3aa: CASGDRPTGELFF
CDR3nt: TGCGCCAGCGGGGACAGACCCACCGGGGAGCTGTTTTTT

j_gene: TRBJ1-2
v_gene: TRBV6-1
abundance: NA
d_gene: TRBD1
CDR3aa: CASSEGTAYGYTF
CDR3nt: TGTGCCAGCAGTGAGGGGACAGCCTATGGCTACACCTTC

j_gene: TRBJ1-6
v_gene: TRBV28
abundance: NA
d_gene: NA
CDR3aa: CASSLTGGSPLHF
CDR3nt: TGTGCCAGCAGTTTAACAGGTGGTTCACCCCTCCACTTT

j_gene: TRBJ2-7
v_gene: TRBV27
abundance: NA
d_gene: NA
CDR3aa: CASSPGDEQYF
CDR3nt: TGTGCCAGCAGCCCAGGGGACGAGCAGTACTTC